This T cell receptor (beta chain) stems from a study of control samples from healthy donors and cancer patients. The data were produced by immunoSEQ multiplex PCR, yet TCRdb's version contains in-frame clones alone and is incomplete. The sample has some 150,000 clones, approximately 94% seen once. Trimming shortened V by 1 base and J by 6 bases, and 7 bases separated the two germline ends. This CDR3 region has 12 residues. Germline-derived CDR1 and CDR2 are SGHTA and FQGNSA. This clonotype originated in a man aged 60 to 69 with colorectal cancer. Input material: PBMCs. The gene calls are TRBV7-2 and TRBJ2-7; D is uncertain. CDR3: CASSLVNGEQYF. CDR3 nucleotides: TGTGCCAGCAGCTTAGTTAACGGCGAGCAGTACTTC.